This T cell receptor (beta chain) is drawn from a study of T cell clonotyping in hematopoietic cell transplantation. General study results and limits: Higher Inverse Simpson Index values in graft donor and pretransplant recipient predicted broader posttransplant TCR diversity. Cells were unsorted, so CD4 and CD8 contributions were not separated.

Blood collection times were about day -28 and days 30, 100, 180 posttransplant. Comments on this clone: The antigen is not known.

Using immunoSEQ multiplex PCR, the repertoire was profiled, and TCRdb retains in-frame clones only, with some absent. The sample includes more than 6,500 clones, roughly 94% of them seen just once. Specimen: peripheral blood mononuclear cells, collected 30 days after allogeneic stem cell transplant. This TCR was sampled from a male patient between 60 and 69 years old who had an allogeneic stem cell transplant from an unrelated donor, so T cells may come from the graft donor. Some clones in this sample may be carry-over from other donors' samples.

The CDR3 DNA reads as TGTGCCAGCAGTGCCCAGGGAGGCAATCAGCCCCAGCATTTT. Amino acids: CASSAQGGNQPQHF. The chain couples TRBV6-6 to TRBJ1-5, with a weak D call TRBD1 (5 bases). Germline V lookup: CDR1 MNHNY, CDR2 SVGAGI (reference sequence). V was clipped by 5 bases and J by 2 bases, with 10 bases between them. The CDR3 consists of 14 residues.